The 11 T cell receptor beta chains below all came from one sample that was sequenced in a study of T cells in Graves' hyperthyroidism and ophthalmopathy (dated by TCRdb to the late 2010s). The library was obtained by multiplex PCR. The instrument was an Illumina HiSeq 2000. Amplification of TCR beta CDR3 regions was carried out from RNA transcripts. The TCR CDR3 was subjected to a first round of RT-PCR using the HTBI primer set and the Qiagen OneStep RT-PCR kit. The raw public data were reprocessed by TCRdb itself: fastp quality trimming at Q25, MiXCR clonotype calling, in-frame beta chains only. Here each entry gathers all rows of one CDR3 protein and keeps the most common genes and DNA. The sample table holds a few hundred thousand distinct CDR3 sequences, of which roughly 13% were seen once. Of the sample, roughly 33% falls within the top ten clones. The source material was blood. These receptors all come from a middle-aged woman with Graves' ophthalmopathy.

This clonotype came up many times. The chain carries TRBV28 and TRBJ2-7; maybe TRBD1 (5 bases). The germline CDR1 and CDR2 sequences are MDHEN and SYDVKM. CDR3 length equals 14 residues. With 5 bases removed from V and 2 bases from J, the gap between germline ends came to 13 bases. CDR3 in amino acids: CASSQQVTPYEQYF. CDR3 nucleotide sequence: TGTGCCAGCAGTCAACAGGTAACCCCCTACGAGCAGTACTTC. The variable domain in full, with the rest retrieved from reference TRBV28 and TRBJ2-7, is DVKVTQSSRYLVKRTGEKVFLECVQDMDHENMFWYRQDPGLGLRLIYFSYDVKMKEKGDIPEGYSVSREKKERFSLILESASTNQTSMYLCASSQQVTPYEQYFGPGTRLTVT.

Ten or more counts support this clonotype. This chain connects TRBV12-5 to TRBJ2-1; TRBD2 matches at 15 bases. The germline gives CDR1 LGHNT, CDR2 FRNRAP. The ends lost 6 bases at V and 9 bases at J; junction bases unmatched: 9. The CDR3 length is 16 residues. The CDR3 is CASGPGLAGGFREQFF. CDR3 sequence (DNA): TGTGCTAGTGGCCCCGGACTAGCGGGGGGGTTTCGTGAGCAGTTCTTC. Full variable domain (remainder filled in from reference TRBV12-5 and TRBJ2-1): DARVTQTPRHKVTEMGQEVTMRCQPILGHNTVFWYRQTMMQGLELLAYFRNRAPLDDSGMPKDRFSAEMPDATLATLKIQPSEPRDSAVYFCASGPGLAGGFREQFFGPGTRLTVL.

The chain employs TRBV5-1 and TRBJ1-2; unclear D gene. The V end lost 5 bases, the J end lost 2 bases, and 7 bases lay between the germline ends. Germline CDR1 and CDR2: SGHRS and YFSETQ. The CDR3 runs to 12 residues. The CDR3, as DNA: TGCGCCAGCAGGGAGAGGAACTATGGCTACACCTTC. Translated, it gives CASRERNYGYTF.

This clonotype was seen at least ten times. The V gene is TRBV11-3, the J gene TRBJ2-2, with TRBD2 as a possible D gene (5 bases). This CDR3 spans 17 amino acids. V lost 3 bases and J 0 bases, leaving 14 bases between the germline ends. Germline V gives CDR1 SGHNT, CDR2 YENEEA. The CDR3 DNA is TGTGCCAGCAGCTTCGGACTCTCCCAAACGAACACCGGGGAGCTGTTTTTT. This encodes CASSFGLSQTNTGELFF.

V usage is TRBV7-8 and J usage is TRBJ1-3; no definite D call. This CDR3 region has 15 residues. CDR1 is SGHVS, CDR2 FQNEAQ, per germline. The V end was cut by 1 base, the J end by 0 bases, with 7 bases between. DNA of the CDR3: TGTGCCAGCAGCTTAGGGAGCAGCTCTGGAAACACCATATATTTT. Translating it yields CASSLGSSSGNTIYF. Full variable domain (missing parts from reference TRBV7-8 and TRBJ1-3): GAGVSQSPRYKVAKRGQDVALRCDPISGHVSLFWYQQALGQGPEFLTYFQNEAQLDKSGLPSDRFFAERPEGSVSTLKIQRTQQEDSAVYLCASSLGSSSGNTIYFGEGSWLTVV.

This clonotype was recorded at least ten times. The gene calls are TRBV7-8 and TRBJ1-2; 7 bases match TRBD1. V lost 4 bases to trimming and J lost 0 bases; unmatched junction nucleotides: 5. This CDR3 has 15 amino acids. Germline CDR1 SGHVS, CDR2 FQNEAQ. CDR3 nucleotides: TGTGCCAGCAGCTCGAGACAGGGCTCTAACTATGGCTACACCTTC. It codes for CASSSRQGSNYGYTF.

Concerning this clonotype itself: The germline gene is not matched at one end of the junction; a read error may be the cause. This chain joins TRBV27 and TRBJ2-1; TRBD2 aligns across 11 bases. Germline loops: CDR1 MNHEY, CDR2 SMNVEV (reference sequence). The CDR3 is 16 residues long. The CDR3 DNA follows: TGTGCCAGCAGTTCACTAGCGGGGGTAGGTTACAATGAGCAGTCCTTC. Translating gives CASSSLAGVGYNEQSF.

This clonotype has a count of ten or more. This sequence joins TRBV24-1 and TRBJ1-5; D unresolved. This CDR3 is 14 amino acids long. The V end lost 5 bases, the J end lost 3 bases, and 10 bases lay between the germline ends. Looked up from germline, CDR1 is KGHDR and CDR2 is SFDVKD. The CDR3 coding sequence is TGTGCCACCAGTGCAGAGGGAAACAATCAGCCCCAGCATTTT. This sequence encodes CATSAEGNNQPQHF.

This clonotype has only a few counts. The chain links TRBV10-3 to TRBJ2-5; 10 bases map to TRBD1. This CDR3 is built from 14 residues. The germline V gene encodes CDR1 ENHRY and CDR2 SYGVKD. V was pared by 6 bases and J by 2 bases, with 3 bases of the junction left unmatched. The CDR3, as DNA: TGTGCCATCAGGGGACAGGGGTTGCAAGAGACCCAGTACTTC. The encoded protein is CAIRGQGLQETQYF.

This clonotype has just a few counts. The chain has TRBV2 and TRBJ1-5, with D unclear. V was cut by 1 base and J by 9 bases, with 13 bases left in between. The CDR3 spans 14 residues. Germline V CDR1 and CDR2: SNHLY, FYNNEI. The CDR3 coding sequence is TGTGCCAGCAGTGAAGGCAGGTCCCTCGGGCCCCAGCATTTT. The encoded protein is CASSEGRSLGPQHF. The whole variable domain, filled in from reference TRBV2 and TRBJ1-5, reads EPEVTQTPSHQVTQMGQEVILRCVPISNHLYFYWYRQILGQKVEFLVSFYNNEISEKSEIFDDQFSVERPDGSNFTLKIRSTKLEDSAMYFCASSEGRSLGPQHFGDGTRLSIL.

This clonotype has ten or more counts. The chain joins TRBV12-3 or TRBV12-4 to TRBJ1-2; 11 bases map to TRBD1. The CDR3 covers 14 residues. V was pared by 5 bases and J by 4 bases, with 3 bases of the junction left unmatched. The CDR3 sequence: CASSRTGGFYGYTF. The DNA for the CDR3 is TGTGCCAGCAGTCGGACAGGGGGCTTCTATGGCTACACCTTC.